A single sample is the source of the 19 T cell receptor beta chains below, sequenced in a study of blood T cell repertoires in COVID-19. Assay used: immunoSEQ multiplex PCR; TCRdb lists only in-frame clones, some missing. The data contain around 160,000 clones, more than 80% of them singletons. Sequencing was performed on peripheral blood. The receptors were gathered from a man aged 18 to 29 with COVID-19, enrolled during active disease.

This clone was observed once. The V gene is TRBV28, the J gene TRBJ2-5; 10 bases map to TRBD1. The ends lost 3 bases at V and 1 base at J; junction bases unmatched: 14. Germline values: CDR1 MDHEN, CDR2 SYDVKM. CDR3 length equals 19 residues. The CDR3 loop is CASSFPGQGFMRAQETQYF. The CDR3 nucleotides are TGTGCCAGCAGTTTCCCGGGACAGGGGTTCATGCGGGCCCAAGAGACCCAGTACTTC.

The V gene is TRBV7-9, the J gene TRBJ1-2; 8 bases agree with TRBD1. The CDR3 covers 13 residues. CDR1 and CDR2 from the germline V gene are SEHNR and FQNEAQ (reference sequence). The V and J ends lost 11 bases and 1 base, in that order; junction bases with no gene match: 6. The CDR3 bases are TGTGCCGGACAGGGACCCAATAACTATGGCTACACCTTC. It yields the protein CAGQGPNNYGYTF.

The J gene is TRBJ2-2, the V gene TRBV15; 15 nucleotides match TRBD2. Unmatched junction bases numbered 5, after V lost 1 base and J lost 5 bases. The CDR3 length is 18 residues. The V gene's germline CDR1 is LNHNV and CDR2 YYDKDF (reference sequence). The CDR3 loop is CATSRVSGLAGGTGELFF. CDR3 DNA sequence: TGTGCCACCAGCAGAGTTTCGGGACTAGCGGGAGGAACCGGGGAGCTGTTTTTT.

V and J are TRBV2 and TRBJ2-1; D is uncertain. The CDR3 contains 15 residues. Trimming removed 3 bases from V and 0 bases from J, with 9 bases in between. CDR1 SNHLY and CDR2 FYNNEI come from the germline V gene. The CDR3 here is CASSDGFSSYNEQFF. CDR3 in DNA: TGTGCCAGCAGTGACGGGTTTAGCTCCTACAATGAGCAGTTCTTC. Variable domain in full (rest from reference TRBV2 and TRBJ2-1): EPEVTQTPSHQVTQMGQEVILRCVPISNHLYFYWYRQILGQKVEFLVSFYNNEISEKSEIFDDQFSVERPDGSNFTLKIRSTKLEDSAMYFCASSDGFSSYNEQFFGPGTRLTVL.

This clone occurred a few times. The V and J genes are TRBV5-4 and TRBJ2-1; TRBD2 matches 8 bases. V lost 0 bases, J lost 3 bases, and 2 bases stayed unmatched. Germline V gives CDR1 SGHNT, CDR2 YYREEE (reference sequence). The CDR3 runs to 15 residues. The CDR3 nucleotides are TGTGCCAGCAGCTTGGACGGGACTAGCTACAATGAGCAGTTCTTC. It is translated as CASSLDGTSYNEQFF.

This clone was seen a few times. This rearrangement joins TRBV10-3 to TRBJ2-7; D possibly corresponds to TRBD2 (6 bases). Per the germline V gene, CDR1 is ENHRY and CDR2 is SYGVKD. Trimming removed 0 bases at V and 6 bases at J, with 12 bases between. The CDR3 spans 14 residues. CDR3 bases: TGTGCCATCAGTGAGTCCCGGACGGGAGCCGAGCAGTACTTC. Translation gives CAISESRTGAEQYF.

The chain joins TRBV9 to TRBJ2-1; the D gene is possibly TRBD1 (6 bases). Germline V CDR1 and CDR2: SGDLS, YYNGEE. V shed 4 bases and J shed 9 bases, with 29 bases lying between them. The CDR3 runs 18 residues. In DNA form, the CDR3 reads TGTGCCAGCAGCCCAAGGGGGTTCCTCCCCAGGAGTTCGGGTGAGCAGTTCTTC. This translates into CASSPRGFLPRSSGEQFF.

The V call is TRBV5-1, the J call TRBJ2-5; 9 nucleotides agree with TRBD2. There are 14 residues in the CDR3. Losses at the gene ends were 0 bases for V and 4 bases for J; bases not matched to a gene: 1. Germline CDR1 and CDR2: SGHRS and YFSETQ. Here the CDR3 DNA reads TGCGCCAGCAGCTTGGGACTAGCGGTAGAGACCCAGTACTTC. This translates into CASSLGLAVETQYF.

The genes are TRBV3-1 (or the pseudogene TRBV3-2) and TRBJ1-6; D gene uncertain. Germline CDR1 and CDR2: LGHDT and YNNKEL (reference sequence). This CDR3 is 13 amino acids long. The V gene lost 3 bases and the J gene lost 10 bases, with 10 bases spanning the gap. CDR3 loop: CASSHSDMSPLHF. CDR3 in DNA: TGTGCCAGCAGCCATTCCGACATGTCACCCCTCCACTTT.

The chain is built from TRBV9 and TRBJ1-2; 7 bases fit TRBD1. This CDR3 has 15 amino acids. Germline V lookup: CDR1 SGDLS, CDR2 YYNGEE. V shed 0 bases, J shed 4 bases, and the junction held 6 bases outside the gene matches. DNA for the CDR3: TGTGCCAGCAGCGTAGAAGGGGGCGCTGGCTATGGCTACACCTTC. It specifies CASSVEGGAGYGYTF.

This clone was recorded only once. This sequence joins TRBV5-8 and TRBJ2-1; weak D call: TRBD1 (7 bases). CDR1 SGHTS and CDR2 YDEGEE come from the germline V gene. The CDR3 sequence is 15 residues long. With 2 bases removed from V and 0 bases from J, the gap between germline ends came to 9 bases. The CDR3 sequence: CASSFQGGSYNEQFF. CDR3 DNA sequence: TGTGCCAGCAGCTTTCAGGGGGGCTCCTACAATGAGCAGTTCTTC.

This clone was observed a handful of times. CDR3 bases: TGTGCCAGCAGCTTCGGACTAGCGACAGATACGCAGTATTTT. It codes for CASSFGLATDTQYF. This rearrangement joins TRBV9 to TRBJ2-3, with TRBD2 matching over 9 bases. Germline V gene lookup returns CDR1 SGDLS and CDR2 YYNGEE. This CDR3 is built from 14 residues. J was trimmed by 3 bases and V by 4 bases; bases with no gene match: 3.

This clone was detected only a few times. The chain links TRBV30 to TRBJ2-7, with D uncertain. V was clipped by 0 bases and J by 2 bases, with 17 bases between them. Germline CDR1 reads GTSNPN; CDR2 reads SVGIG (reference sequence). The CDR3 runs to 16 residues. The CDR3 sequence is CAWSVRLVRPAYEQYF. The CDR3 bases are TGTGCCTGGAGTGTAAGGTTGGTCAGGCCTGCCTACGAGCAGTACTTC.

This clone was detected a few times. The chain links TRBV9 to TRBJ2-7, with 7 bases matching TRBD2. The CDR3 has 15 amino acids. V was pared by 5 bases and J by 0 bases, with 8 bases of the junction left unmatched. The V gene's germline CDR1 is SGDLS and CDR2 YYNGEE. In DNA, the CDR3 is TGTGCCAGCAGTCCTAGTCTAGCGGACTCCTACGAGCAGTACTTC. It yields the protein CASSPSLADSYEQYF.

This chain's CDR3 is CASSLALVGRSGGTLHF. CDR3 nucleotide sequence: TGTGCCAGCAGCTTAGCGCTAGTGGGGCGGTCAGGTGGGACCCTCCACTTT. This chain connects TRBV7-2 to TRBJ1-6, with D possibly matching TRBD1 (5 bases). With 0 bases removed from V and 14 bases from J, the gap between germline ends came to 23 bases. Germline CDR1 SGHTA, CDR2 FQGNSA. The CDR3 runs to 17 residues.

The chain combines TRBV11-3 with TRBJ2-2; 11 bases line up with TRBD2. The ends lost 5 bases at V and 8 bases at J; junction bases unmatched: 1. CDR3 length: 13 residues. CDR1 is SGHNT, CDR2 YENEEA, per germline. The CDR3, as DNA: TGTGCCAGCAGCCGACTAGCGGGAGGGGAGCTGTTTTTT. This gives the protein CASSRLAGGELFF.

The chain carries TRBV6-6 and TRBJ1-1; TRBD1 matches 8 bases. The CDR3 runs to 14 residues. V shed 2 bases, J shed 3 bases, and the junction held 2 bases outside the gene matches. The germline CDR1 and CDR2 sequences are MNHNY and SVGAGI (reference sequence). The CDR3 spells CASSYQDRDTEAFF. In DNA, the CDR3 is TGTGCCAGCAGTTACCAGGACAGGGACACTGAAGCTTTCTTT.

V usage is TRBV15 and J usage is TRBJ2-5; a weak D match, TRBD2 (5 bases). The CDR3 is 15 amino acids. The V end lost 3 bases, the J end lost 3 bases, and 14 bases lay between the germline ends. Germline values: CDR1 LNHNV, CDR2 YYDKDF (reference sequence). The CDR3 nucleotides read TGTGCCACCAGCAGCTTTCCCGGGATGGAAGAGACCCAGTACTTC. It codes for CATSSFPGMEETQYF.

V and J are TRBV6-5 and TRBJ2-4; 8 bases agree with TRBD2. CDR3 size: 14 residues. V trimming: 6 bases; J trimming: 5 bases; junction bases outside the gene matches: 6. Germline assignment: CDR1 MNHEY and CDR2 SVGAGI. The CDR3 spells CASSPGGFENIQYF. The CDR3 nucleotides read TGTGCCAGCAGCCCGGGAGGGTTCGAAAACATTCAGTACTTC.